One sample yielded the 2 T cell receptor beta chains listed below, sequenced in a study of early T cells in non-severe SARS-CoV-2 infection. From the 5' RACE reads, TCRdb called clonotypes with MiXCR, one entry per CDR3 protein. Counted here are about 35,000 distinct CDR3 sequences, around 7% occurring once; the ten biggest clones make up approximately 4.1%. Specimen: whole blood. The receptors were gathered from an adult who was a healthcare worker with PCR-confirmed SARS-CoV-2 infection or an uninfected control (not recorded which).

This clonotype was detected ten times or more. J is TRBJ2-2 and V is TRBV4-1; D call uncertain. In germline, CDR1 is MGHRA, CDR2 YSYEKL. This CDR3 is 14 amino acids long. The V end was cut by 1 base, the J end by 4 bases, with 7 bases between. This CDR3 reads CASSQVGLTGELFF. CDR3 bases: TGCGCCAGCAGCCAAGTCGGGCTCACCGGGGAGCTGTTTTTT.

This clonotype has just a few counts. V is TRBV7-3 and J is TRBJ2-3, with D maybe TRBD2 (5 bases). The CDR3 is made up of 14 amino acids. In germline, CDR1 is SGHTA, CDR2 FQGTGA. Trimming took off 5 bases at V and 8 bases at J, with 17 bases between the two ends. CDR3 sequence reads: CASSPPGRPVTQYF. For the CDR3, the DNA is TGTGCCAGCAGCCCCCCGGGAAGGCCAGTTACGCAGTATTTT.